This T cell receptor beta chain comes out of a study of cytomegalovirus exposure and HLA in healthy donors. A multiplex PCR was run with 60 Vbeta primers and 13 Jbeta primers. Sequencing used immunoSEQ multiplex PCR; TCRdb keeps in-frame clones, though not all of them. The sample yields 150,000 to 200,000 clones, about 79% seen once. Study-level findings and limits: Despite most TCR sequences being rare, some public TCRs occurred in many donors.

The CDR3 is 16 amino acids. V shed 1 base and J 5 bases; nucleotides not matched to a gene: 12. Germline CDR1 SGHDT, CDR2 YYEEEE. This clone was recorded once. Its antigen is as yet unknown. Specimen: PBMCs. This TCR was sampled from a man aged 40-49 years in good health and CMV-seropositive. The chain is built from TRBV5-6 and TRBJ2-7; 7 bases fit TRBD2. DNA of the CDR3: TGTGCCAGCAGCTTGTTCGCATACCGGGACTACGACGAGCAGTACTTC. It specifies CASSLFAYRDYDEQYF.